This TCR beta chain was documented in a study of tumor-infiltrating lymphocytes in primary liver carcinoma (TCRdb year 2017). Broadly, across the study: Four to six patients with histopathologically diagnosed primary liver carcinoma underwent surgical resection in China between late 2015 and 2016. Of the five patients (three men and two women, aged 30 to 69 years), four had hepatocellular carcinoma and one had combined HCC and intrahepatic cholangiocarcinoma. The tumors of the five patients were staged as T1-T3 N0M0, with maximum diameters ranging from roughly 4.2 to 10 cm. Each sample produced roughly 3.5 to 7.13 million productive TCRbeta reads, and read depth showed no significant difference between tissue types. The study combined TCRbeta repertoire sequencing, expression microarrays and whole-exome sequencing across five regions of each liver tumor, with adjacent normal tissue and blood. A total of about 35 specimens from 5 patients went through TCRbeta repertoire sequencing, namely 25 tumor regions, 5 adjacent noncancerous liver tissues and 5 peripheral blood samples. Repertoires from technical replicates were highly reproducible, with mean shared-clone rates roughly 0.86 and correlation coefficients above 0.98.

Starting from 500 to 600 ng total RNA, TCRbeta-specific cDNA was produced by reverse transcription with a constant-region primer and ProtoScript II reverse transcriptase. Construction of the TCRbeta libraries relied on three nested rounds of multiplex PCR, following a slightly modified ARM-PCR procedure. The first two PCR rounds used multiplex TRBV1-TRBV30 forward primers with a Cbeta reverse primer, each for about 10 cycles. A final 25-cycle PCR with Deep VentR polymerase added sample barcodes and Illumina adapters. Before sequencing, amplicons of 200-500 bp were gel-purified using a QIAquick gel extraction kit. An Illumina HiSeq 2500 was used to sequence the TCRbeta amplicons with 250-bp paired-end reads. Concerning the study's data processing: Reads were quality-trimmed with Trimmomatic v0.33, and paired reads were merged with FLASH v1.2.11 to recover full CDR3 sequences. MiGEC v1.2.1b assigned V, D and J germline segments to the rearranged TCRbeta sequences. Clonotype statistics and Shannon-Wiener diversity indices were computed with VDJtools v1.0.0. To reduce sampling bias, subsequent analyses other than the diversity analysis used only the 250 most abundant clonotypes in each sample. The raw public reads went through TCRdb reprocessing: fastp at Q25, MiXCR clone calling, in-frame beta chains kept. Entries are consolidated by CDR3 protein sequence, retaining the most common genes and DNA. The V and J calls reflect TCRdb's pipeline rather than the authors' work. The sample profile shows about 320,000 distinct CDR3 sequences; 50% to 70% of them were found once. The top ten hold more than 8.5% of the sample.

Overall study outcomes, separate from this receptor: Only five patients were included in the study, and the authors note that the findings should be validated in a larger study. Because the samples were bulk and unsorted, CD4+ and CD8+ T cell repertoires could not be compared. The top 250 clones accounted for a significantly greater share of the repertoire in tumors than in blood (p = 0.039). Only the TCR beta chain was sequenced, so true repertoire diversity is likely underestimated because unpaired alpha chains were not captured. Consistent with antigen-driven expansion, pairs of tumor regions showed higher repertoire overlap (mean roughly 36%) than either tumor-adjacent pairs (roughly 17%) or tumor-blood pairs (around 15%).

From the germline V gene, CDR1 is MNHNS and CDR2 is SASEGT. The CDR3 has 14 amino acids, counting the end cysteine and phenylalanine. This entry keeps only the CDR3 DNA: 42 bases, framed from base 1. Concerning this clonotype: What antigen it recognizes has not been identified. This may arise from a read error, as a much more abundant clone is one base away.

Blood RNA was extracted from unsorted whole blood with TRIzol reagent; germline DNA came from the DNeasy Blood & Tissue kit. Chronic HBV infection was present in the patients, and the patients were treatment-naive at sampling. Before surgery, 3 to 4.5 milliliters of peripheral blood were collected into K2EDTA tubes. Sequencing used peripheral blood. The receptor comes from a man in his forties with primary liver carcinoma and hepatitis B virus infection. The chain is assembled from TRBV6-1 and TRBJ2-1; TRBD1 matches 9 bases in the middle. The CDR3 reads CASSEDRGRGELFF. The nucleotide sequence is TGTGCCAGCAGTGAAGACAGGGGGCGTGGTGAGCTGTTCTTC.